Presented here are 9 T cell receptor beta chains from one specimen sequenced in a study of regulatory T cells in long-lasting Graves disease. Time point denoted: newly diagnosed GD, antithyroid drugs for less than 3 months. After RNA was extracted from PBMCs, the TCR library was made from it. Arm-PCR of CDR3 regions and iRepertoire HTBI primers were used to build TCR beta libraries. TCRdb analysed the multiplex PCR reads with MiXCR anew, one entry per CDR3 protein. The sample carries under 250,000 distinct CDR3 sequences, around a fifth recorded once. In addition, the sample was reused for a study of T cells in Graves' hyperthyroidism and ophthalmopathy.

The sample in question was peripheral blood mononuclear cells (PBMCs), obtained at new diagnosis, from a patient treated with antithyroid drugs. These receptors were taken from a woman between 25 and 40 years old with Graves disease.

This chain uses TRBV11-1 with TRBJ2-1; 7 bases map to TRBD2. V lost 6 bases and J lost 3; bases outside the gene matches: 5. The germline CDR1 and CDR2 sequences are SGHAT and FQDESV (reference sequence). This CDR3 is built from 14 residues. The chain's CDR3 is CASSFASGYNEQFF. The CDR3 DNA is TGTGCCAGCAGTTTTGCTAGCGGCTACAATGAGCAGTTCTTC.

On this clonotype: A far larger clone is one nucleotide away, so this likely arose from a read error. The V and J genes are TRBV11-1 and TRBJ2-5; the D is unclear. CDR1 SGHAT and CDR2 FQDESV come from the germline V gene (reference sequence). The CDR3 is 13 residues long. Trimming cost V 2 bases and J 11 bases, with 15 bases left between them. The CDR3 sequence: CASSLFRLDEQYF. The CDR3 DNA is TGTGCCAGCAGCTTATTCAGGTTGGATGAGCAGTACTTC.

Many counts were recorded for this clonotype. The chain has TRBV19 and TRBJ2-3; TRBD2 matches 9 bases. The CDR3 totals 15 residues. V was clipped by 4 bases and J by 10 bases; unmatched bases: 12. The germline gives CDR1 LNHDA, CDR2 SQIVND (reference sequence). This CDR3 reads CASSRSSGTQGSQYF. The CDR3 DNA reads TGTGCCAGTAGTAGATCTAGCGGGACACAAGGGTCGCAGTATTTT.

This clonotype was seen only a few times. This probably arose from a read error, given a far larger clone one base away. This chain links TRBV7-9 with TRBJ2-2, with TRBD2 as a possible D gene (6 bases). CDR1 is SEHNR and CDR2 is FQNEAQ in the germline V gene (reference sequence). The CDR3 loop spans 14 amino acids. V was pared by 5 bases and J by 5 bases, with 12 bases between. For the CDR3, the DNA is TGTGCCAGCAGCAGGACTAACGCAACCGGGGAGCTGTTTTTT. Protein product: CASSRTNATGELFF.

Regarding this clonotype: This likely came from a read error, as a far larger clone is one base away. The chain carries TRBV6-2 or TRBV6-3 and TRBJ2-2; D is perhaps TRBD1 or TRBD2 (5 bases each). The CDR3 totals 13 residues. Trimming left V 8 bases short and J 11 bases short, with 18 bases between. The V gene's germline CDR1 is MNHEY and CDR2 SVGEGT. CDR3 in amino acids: CASGGKVGGELFF. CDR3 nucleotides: TGTGCCAGCGGTGGAAAGGTTGGGGGAGAGCTGTTTTTT.

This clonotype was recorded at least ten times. CDR3 DNA: TGTGCCAGTAGCCGCGGGACAGGGGAACGGTATGGCTACACCTTC. Encoded protein: CASSRGTGERYGYTF. This chain connects TRBV19 to TRBJ1-2; 10 bases line up with TRBD1. Germline loops: CDR1 LNHDA, CDR2 SQIVND (reference sequence). The CDR3 is 15 amino acids. V lost 6 bases to trimming and J lost 5 bases; unmatched junction nucleotides: 9.

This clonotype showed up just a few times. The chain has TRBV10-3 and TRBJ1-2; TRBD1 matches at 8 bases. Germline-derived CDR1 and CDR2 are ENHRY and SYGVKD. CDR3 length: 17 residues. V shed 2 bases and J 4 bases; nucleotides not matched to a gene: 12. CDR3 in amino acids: CAISEVPQGASGYGYTF. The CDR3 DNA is TGTGCCATCAGTGAGGTTCCTCAGGGGGCGTCTGGCTATGGCTACACCTTC.

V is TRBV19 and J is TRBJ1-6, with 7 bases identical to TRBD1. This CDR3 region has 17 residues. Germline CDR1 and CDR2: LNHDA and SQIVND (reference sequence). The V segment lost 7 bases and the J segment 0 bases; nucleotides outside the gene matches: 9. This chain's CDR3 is CASKRGGQSSYNSPLHF. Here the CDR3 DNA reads TGTGCCAGTAAACGAGGGGGCCAGAGCTCCTATAATTCACCCCTCCACTTT.

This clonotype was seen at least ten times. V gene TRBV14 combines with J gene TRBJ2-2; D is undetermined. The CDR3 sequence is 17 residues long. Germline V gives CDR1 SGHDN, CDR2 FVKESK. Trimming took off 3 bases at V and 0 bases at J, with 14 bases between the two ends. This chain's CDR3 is CASSHGLRPTNTGELFF. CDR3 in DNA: TGTGCCAGCAGCCACGGGTTACGGCCAACGAACACCGGGGAGCTGTTTTTT.